Here is one TCR beta chain with its context. Its antigen is not identified. Combining a sample-barcoded 5' primer with a J-beta primer mix, a second PCR ran for roughly 6 to 11 cycles. TCRdb re-called the 5' RACE reads with MiXCR, one entry per CDR3 protein. The table has under 1,100,000 distinct CDR3 sequences, 25% seen once. This entry comes from a study of blood T cells in healthy people across ages. Findings and limits, study-wide: The long-lived group displayed more naive CD4+ cells, plus higher diversity, than the aged donors did. Per million T cells, TCR beta diversity dropped about linearly as age rose.

Each sample used at least 6 million PBMCs. The germline V and J ends were trimmed by 6 bases and 4 bases, with 9 bases remaining between them. This CDR3 contains 12 residues. These data were likewise used in another study, on T cells of mothers and their children. From that second work: Reads obtained per mother exceeded 10 million TCR beta CDR3 reads, with 3 million to 3.5 million obtained per child.

The clonotype comes from a girl aged 2 to 9 in good health. The source material was blood. This chain uses TRBV12-3 or TRBV12-4 with TRBJ1-2; the D is unclear. CDR3 sequence reads: CASSYPPYGYTF. The CDR3 coding sequence is TGTGCCAGCAGCTACCCCCCCTATGGCTACACCTTC.